This T cell receptor beta chain was obtained from a study of blood T cell repertoires in COVID-19. Sequenced by immunoSEQ multiplex PCR; TCRdb stores in-frame clones only, minus some. This table has about 170,000 clones, roughly nine tenths appearing once. Sequencing used peripheral blood. The clonotype was recovered from an elderly woman in a cohort sampled during active or convalescent COVID-19.

This CDR3 reads CASSYTRETWETEAFF. CDR3 in DNA: TGTGCCAGCAGTTACACCCGGGAGACATGGGAAACTGAAGCTTTCTTT. V gene TRBV6-2 or TRBV6-3 combines with J gene TRBJ1-1; D gene uncertain. Trimming removed 2 bases from V and 5 bases from J, with 18 bases in between. This CDR3 spans 16 amino acids. CDR1 and CDR2 (germline): MNHEY, SVGEGT.